What follows are 16 T cell receptor beta chains derived from one specimen sequenced in a study of CXCR3-negative and CXCR3-positive naive CD8 T cells. Findings and caveats of the study: Hydrophobicity of TRB CDR3s was greater in CXCR3-positive naive cells than in CXCR3-negative naive cells.

The method, 5' RACE with UMI labels, was used to prepare the TRB cDNA libraries. For each CDR3 protein, TCRdb gives one entry from its re-call of the 5' RACE reads, without DNA. The sample yields under 75,000 distinct CDR3 sequences, of which the top ten take up about 0.8%. For these receptors, no antigen is known. Sequencing was carried out using naive CXCR3+ CD8+ T cells from blood. Specified subset: CD45RO-CCR7+CD27+CD95- naive CD8+ T cells expressing CXCR3 (TNR3+). All receptors derive from a human donor in good health. Some clones in this sample may be carry-over from other donors' samples.

The CDR3 sequence: CASINRGLNTEAFF. This sequence joins TRBV27 and TRBJ1-1; the D call from TCRdb, TRBD1, cannot be confirmed without DNA. Germline V gene data show CDR1 as MNHEY and CDR2 as SMNVEV (reference sequence). This CDR3 region has 14 residues.

The chain joins TRBV20-1 to TRBJ2-7; TCRdb picks TRBD1, but there is no DNA to check that call. CDR1 DFQATT and CDR2 SNEGSKA come from the germline V gene (reference sequence). The CDR3 is made up of 13 amino acids. The chain's CDR3 is CSGQGASSYEQYF.

The chain links TRBV29-1 to TRBJ2-7. Germline V lookup: CDR1 SQVTM, CDR2 ANQGSEA. The CDR3 covers 15 residues. The chain's CDR3 is CSVEGRSEDSYEQYF.

V is TRBV11-2 and J is TRBJ2-3; TCRdb indicates TRBD1, and absent DNA this call remains unverified. Germline values: CDR1 SGHAT, CDR2 FQNNGV. The CDR3 sequence is 16 residues long. The CDR3 here is CASSLTSGALTDTQYF.

J is TRBJ2-5 and V is TRBV11-2; TCRdb's D call of TRBD1 is untestable without DNA. The germline gives CDR1 SGHAT, CDR2 FQNNGV. CDR3 length: 16 residues. The CDR3 here is CASSFAGFRKGETQYF.

The rearrangement links TRBV7-9 to TRBJ1-5. The CDR3 is made up of 15 amino acids. Germline CDR1 is SEHNR and CDR2 is FQNEAQ (reference sequence). Here the CDR3 reads CASSLDEEINQPQHF.

The chain links TRBV6-5 to TRBJ2-6. The germline gives CDR1 MNHEY, CDR2 SVGAGI. CDR3 length: 14 amino acids. This CDR3 reads CASKELLGANVLTF.

The chain joins TRBV7-6 to TRBJ2-2; TCRdb's D call, TRBD1, is unchecked because there is no DNA. Germline CDR1 and CDR2: SGHVS and FNYEAQ. CDR3 length: 16 residues. The CDR3 loop is CASSLAPALNTGELFF.

The chain employs TRBV3-1 and TRBJ2-7; TCRdb returns TRBD1, unconfirmable since there is no DNA. The germline CDR1 and CDR2 sequences are LGHDT and YNNKEL (reference sequence). This CDR3 contains 15 residues. CDR3 protein: CASSQVAGTSYEQYF.

CDR3 sequence: CASSYLTQDTQYF. The V gene is TRBV6-2 or TRBV6-3, the J gene TRBJ2-3. CDR3 length: 13 residues. Germline V lookup: CDR1 MNHEY, CDR2 SVGEGT.

The rearrangement uses TRBV6-4 and TRBJ2-1; TCRdb reports TRBD2, a call that lacks DNA to check it against. The CDR3 covers 16 residues. Germline CDR1 and CDR2: MRHNA and SNTAGT. CDR3 protein: CASSDRTSGLGGEQFF.

The chain is built from TRBV25-1 and TRBJ2-1; TCRdb calls TRBD1, which cannot be checked without DNA. The CDR3 has 13 residues. Germline V lookup: CDR1 MGHDK, CDR2 SYGVNS. CDR3 loop: CASSETGWDEQFF.

The rearrangement joins TRBV28 to TRBJ2-7; TCRdb picks TRBD1, but there is no DNA to check that call. Looked up from germline, CDR1 is MDHEN and CDR2 is SYDVKM. CDR3 length equals 15 residues. CDR3 sequence: CASTQTGTGTYEQYF.

This chain connects TRBV7-8 to TRBJ2-7; the TRBD1 assignment by TCRdb is unverifiable without DNA. CDR3 length equals 15 residues. In germline, CDR1 is SGHVS, CDR2 FQNEAQ. CDR3 in amino acids: CASSLRPGAGSEQYF.

The chain uses TRBV5-1 and TRBJ1-2; TCRdb calls TRBD1, which cannot be checked without DNA. CDR3 length: 14 residues. Germline CDR1 SGHRS, CDR2 YFSETQ. CDR3 sequence: CASSYSGTEYGYTF.

This rearrangement joins TRBV4-1 to TRBJ2-1. The CDR3 is 12 residues long. From germline, CDR1 is MGHRA and CDR2 YSYEKL. The CDR3 spells CASSQTNNEQFF.